Sequencing of this T cell receptor beta chain was carried out in a study of post-analysis software for immune sequencing data. The library was made from cDNA and included unique molecular identifiers. MiXCR, run by TCRdb on the PCR reads, gives a single entry per CDR3 protein. Among 700,000 to 800,000 distinct CDR3 sequences listed, roughly 30% were seen once. Whole-study results and caveats: Four or five TRBV segments, TRBV5-6, TRBV5-1 and TRBV20-1 among them, were found more frequent in patients than controls.

In the case of this clonotype: Its antigen is unknown.

V was cut by 5 bases and J by 6 bases, with 15 bases left in between. CDR3 length: 13 amino acids. Germline V gene data show CDR1 as SGHNT and CDR2 as YYREEE (reference sequence). The chain uses TRBV5-4 and TRBJ2-7; possibly TRBD1 for D (5 bases). The clonotype comes from a girl aged 5-17 years with multiple sclerosis. Sequencing was carried out using blood. CDR3 protein: CASRTAGKAEQYF. As DNA, the CDR3 is TGTGCCAGCAGGACAGCTGGGAAGGCCGAGCAGTACTTC.